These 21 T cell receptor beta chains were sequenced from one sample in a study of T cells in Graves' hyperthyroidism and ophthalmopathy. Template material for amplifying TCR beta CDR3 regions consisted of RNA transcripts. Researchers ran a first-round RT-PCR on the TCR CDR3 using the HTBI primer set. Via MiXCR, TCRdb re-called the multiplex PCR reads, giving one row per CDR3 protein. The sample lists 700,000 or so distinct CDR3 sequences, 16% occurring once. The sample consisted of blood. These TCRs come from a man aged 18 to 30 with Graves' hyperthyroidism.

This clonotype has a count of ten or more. The CDR3 DNA follows: TGCGCCAGCAGCCAAGGACTGGACAGATTCAATCAGCCCCAGCATTTT. Translation gives CASSQGLDRFNQPQHF. This sequence joins TRBV4-3 and TRBJ1-5; weak D call: TRBD1 (6 bases). Germline V lookup: CDR1 LGHNA, CDR2 YSLEER. V shed 1 base and J shed 3 bases, with 13 bases lying between them. This CDR3 is 16 amino acids long.

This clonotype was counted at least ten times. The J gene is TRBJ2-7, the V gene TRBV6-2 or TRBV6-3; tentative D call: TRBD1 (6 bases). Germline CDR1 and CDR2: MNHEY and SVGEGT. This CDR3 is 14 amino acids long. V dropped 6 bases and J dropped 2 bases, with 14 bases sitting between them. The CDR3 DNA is TGTGCCAGCAGCTCCTGGGACACCACCTACGAGCAGTACTTC. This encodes CASSSWDTTYEQYF.

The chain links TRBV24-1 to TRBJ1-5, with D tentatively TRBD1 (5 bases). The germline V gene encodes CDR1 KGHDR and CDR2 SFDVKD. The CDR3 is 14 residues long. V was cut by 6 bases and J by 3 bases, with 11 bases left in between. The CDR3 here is CATSFAGINQPQHF. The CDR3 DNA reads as TGTGCCACCAGTTTTGCAGGGATCAATCAGCCCCAGCATTTT.

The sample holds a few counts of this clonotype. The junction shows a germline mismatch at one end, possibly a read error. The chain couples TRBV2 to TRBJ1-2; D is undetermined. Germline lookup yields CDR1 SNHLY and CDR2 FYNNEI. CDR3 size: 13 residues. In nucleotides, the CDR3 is TGTGCCAGCAGGGAAGGCAGGCCCTATGGCTACACCTTC. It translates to CASREGRPYGYTF.

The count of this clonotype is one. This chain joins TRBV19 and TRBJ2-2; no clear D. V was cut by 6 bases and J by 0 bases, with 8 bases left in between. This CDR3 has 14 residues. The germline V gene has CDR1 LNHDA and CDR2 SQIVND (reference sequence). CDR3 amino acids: CASRDRPNTGELFF. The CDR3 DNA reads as TGTGCCAGTAGGGACCGCCCGAACACCGGGGAGCTGTTTTTT.

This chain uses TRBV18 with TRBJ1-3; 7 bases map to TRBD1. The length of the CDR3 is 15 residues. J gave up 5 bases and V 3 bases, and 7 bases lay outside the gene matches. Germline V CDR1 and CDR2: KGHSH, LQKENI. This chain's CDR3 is CASSPRTGERNTIYF. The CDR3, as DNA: TGTGCCAGCTCACCTCGGACAGGTGAACGAAACACCATATATTTT.

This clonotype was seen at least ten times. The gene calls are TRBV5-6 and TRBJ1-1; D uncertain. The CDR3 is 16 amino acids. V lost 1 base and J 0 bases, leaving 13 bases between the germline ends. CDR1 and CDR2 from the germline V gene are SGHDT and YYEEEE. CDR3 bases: TGTGCCAGCAGCTTGTATCAGGTTGTGGTGAACACTGAAGCTTTCTTT. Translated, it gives CASSLYQVVVNTEAFF.

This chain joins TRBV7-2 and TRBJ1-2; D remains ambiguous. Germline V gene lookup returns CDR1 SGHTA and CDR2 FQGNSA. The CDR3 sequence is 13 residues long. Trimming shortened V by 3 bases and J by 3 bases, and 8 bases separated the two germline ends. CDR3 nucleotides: TGTGCCAGCAGCTTCGTAGCTCACTATGGCTACACCTTC. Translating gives CASSFVAHYGYTF.

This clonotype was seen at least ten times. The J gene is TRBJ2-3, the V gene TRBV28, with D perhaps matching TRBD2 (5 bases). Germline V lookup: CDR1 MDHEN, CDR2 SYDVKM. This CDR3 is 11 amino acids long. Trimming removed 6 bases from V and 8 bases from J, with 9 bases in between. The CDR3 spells CASRDYVTQYF. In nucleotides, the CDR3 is TGTGCCAGCAGAGACTATGTTACGCAGTATTTT.

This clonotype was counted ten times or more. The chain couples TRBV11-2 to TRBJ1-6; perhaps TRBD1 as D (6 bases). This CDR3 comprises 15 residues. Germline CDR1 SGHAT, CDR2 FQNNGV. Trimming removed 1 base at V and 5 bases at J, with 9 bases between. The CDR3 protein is CASSLARGNNSPLHF. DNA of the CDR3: TGTGCCAGCAGCTTAGCCAGGGGCAATAATTCACCCCTCCACTTT.

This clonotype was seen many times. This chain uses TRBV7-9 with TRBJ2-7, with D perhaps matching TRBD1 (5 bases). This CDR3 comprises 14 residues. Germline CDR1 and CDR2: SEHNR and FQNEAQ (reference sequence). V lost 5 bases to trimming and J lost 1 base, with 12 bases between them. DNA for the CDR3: TGTGCCAGCAGCAAAGACAGAAGTTCCTACGAGCAGTACTTC. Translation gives CASSKDRSSYEQYF.

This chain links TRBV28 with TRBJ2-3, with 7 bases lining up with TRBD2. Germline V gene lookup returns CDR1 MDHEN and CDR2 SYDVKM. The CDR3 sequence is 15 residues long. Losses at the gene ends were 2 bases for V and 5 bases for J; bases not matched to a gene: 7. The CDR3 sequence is CASSLDGPGGDTQYF. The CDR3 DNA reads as TGTGCCAGCAGTTTAGACGGTCCGGGGGGAGATACGCAGTATTTT.

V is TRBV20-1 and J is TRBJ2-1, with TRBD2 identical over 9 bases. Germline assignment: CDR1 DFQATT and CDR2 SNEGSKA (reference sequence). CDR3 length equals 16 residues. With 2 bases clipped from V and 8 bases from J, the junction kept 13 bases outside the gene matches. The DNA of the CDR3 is TGCAGTGCTAGAAGTAGCGGGAGATATCGATTTGATGAGCAGTTCTTC. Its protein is CSARSSGRYRFDEQFF.

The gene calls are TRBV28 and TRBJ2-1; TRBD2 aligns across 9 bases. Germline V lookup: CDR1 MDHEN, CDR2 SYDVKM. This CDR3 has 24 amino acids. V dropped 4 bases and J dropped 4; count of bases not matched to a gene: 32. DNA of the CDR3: TGTGCCAGCAGTTCACTATCAGACTTTACTAGCGGGCGGAAATCCGTCGGATTATACAATGAGCAGTTCTTC. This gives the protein CASSSLSDFTSGRKSVGLYNEQFF.

This CDR3 reads CASKGQDNSPLHF. DNA for the CDR3: TGTGCCAGCAAAGGACAGGATAATTCACCCCTCCACTTT. The chain recombines TRBV2 with TRBJ1-6; 7 nucleotides agree with TRBD1. The CDR3 extends over 13 amino acids. The germline gives CDR1 SNHLY, CDR2 FYNNEI. J lost 5 bases, V lost 7 bases, and 2 bases had no gene match.

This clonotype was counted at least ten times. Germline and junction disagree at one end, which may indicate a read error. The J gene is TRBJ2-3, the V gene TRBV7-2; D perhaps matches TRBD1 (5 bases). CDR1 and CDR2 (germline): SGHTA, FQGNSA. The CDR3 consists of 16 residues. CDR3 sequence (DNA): TGTGCCAGCAGCTTTCCGACAGTTACCCGTACAGATGCGCAGTATTTT. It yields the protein CASSFPTVTRTDAQYF.

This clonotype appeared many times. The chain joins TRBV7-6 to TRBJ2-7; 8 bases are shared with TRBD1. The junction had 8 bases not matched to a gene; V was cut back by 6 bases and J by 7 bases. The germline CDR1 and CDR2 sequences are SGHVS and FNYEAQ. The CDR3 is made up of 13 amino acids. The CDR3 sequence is CASRLGQVGEQYF. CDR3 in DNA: TGTGCCAGCAGACTGGGACAGGTAGGAGAGCAGTACTTC.

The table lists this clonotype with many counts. In nucleotides, the CDR3 is TGTGCCAGCCGGAAAACCCCTGATTACAATGAGCAGTTCTTC. It codes for CASRKTPDYNEQFF. This chain uses TRBV2 with TRBJ2-1; D call uncertain. The CDR3 covers 14 residues. Germline CDR1 reads SNHLY; CDR2 reads FYNNEI. V lost 8 bases and J lost 4, with 15 bases in between.

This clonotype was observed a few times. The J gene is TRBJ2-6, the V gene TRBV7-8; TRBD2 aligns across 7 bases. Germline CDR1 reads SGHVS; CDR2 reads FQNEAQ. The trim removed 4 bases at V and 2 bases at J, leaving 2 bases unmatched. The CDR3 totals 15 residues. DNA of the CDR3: TGTGCCAGCAGCTGGGGAGGGCCTGGGGCCAACGTCCTGACTTTC. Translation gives CASSWGGPGANVLTF.

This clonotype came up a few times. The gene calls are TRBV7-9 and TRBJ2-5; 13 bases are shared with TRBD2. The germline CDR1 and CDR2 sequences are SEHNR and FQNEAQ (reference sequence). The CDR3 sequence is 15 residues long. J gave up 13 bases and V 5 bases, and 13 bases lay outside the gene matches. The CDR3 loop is CASSPAGTSGMGVYF. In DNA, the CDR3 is TGTGCCAGCAGCCCAGCCGGGACTAGCGGGATGGGGGTGTACTTC.

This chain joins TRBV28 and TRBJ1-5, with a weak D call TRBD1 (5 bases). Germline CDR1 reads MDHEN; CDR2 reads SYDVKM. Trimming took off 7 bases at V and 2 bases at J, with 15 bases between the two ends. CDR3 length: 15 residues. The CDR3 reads CASNPNRRGNQPQHF. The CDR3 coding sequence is TGTGCCAGCAATCCGAACAGGCGAGGCAATCAGCCCCAGCATTTT.